One and the same sample provided the 2 T cell receptor beta chains below, sequenced in a study of T cell responses to AZD1222 COVID-19 vaccine. Repertoires were generated with immunoSEQ multiplex PCR, while TCRdb's copy carries only in-frame clones and drops some. Among around 140,000 clones listed, 90% were seen once. The starting material was peripheral blood, obtained on day 0 of AZD1222 vaccination. These receptors originate from an adult in good health.

The J gene is TRBJ2-1, the V gene TRBV5-8; 9 nucleotides agree with TRBD1. CDR3 length: 16 amino acids. Germline CDR1 and CDR2: SGHTS and YDEGEE. The trim removed 4 bases at V and 0 bases at J, leaving 5 bases unmatched. CDR3 in amino acids: CASSTDRGVSYNEQFF. The CDR3 DNA reads as TGTGCCAGCAGCACCGACAGGGGGGTCTCCTACAATGAGCAGTTCTTC.

This chain connects TRBV4-1 to TRBJ2-7; D uncertain. The CDR3 totals 16 residues. The V gene's germline CDR1 is MGHRA and CDR2 YSYEKL. V lost 0 bases and J 2 bases, leaving 14 bases between the germline ends. This CDR3 is CASSQDIGTPTYEQYF. The CDR3 DNA reads as TGCGCCAGCAGCCAAGATATCGGAACTCCTACCTACGAGCAGTACTTC.